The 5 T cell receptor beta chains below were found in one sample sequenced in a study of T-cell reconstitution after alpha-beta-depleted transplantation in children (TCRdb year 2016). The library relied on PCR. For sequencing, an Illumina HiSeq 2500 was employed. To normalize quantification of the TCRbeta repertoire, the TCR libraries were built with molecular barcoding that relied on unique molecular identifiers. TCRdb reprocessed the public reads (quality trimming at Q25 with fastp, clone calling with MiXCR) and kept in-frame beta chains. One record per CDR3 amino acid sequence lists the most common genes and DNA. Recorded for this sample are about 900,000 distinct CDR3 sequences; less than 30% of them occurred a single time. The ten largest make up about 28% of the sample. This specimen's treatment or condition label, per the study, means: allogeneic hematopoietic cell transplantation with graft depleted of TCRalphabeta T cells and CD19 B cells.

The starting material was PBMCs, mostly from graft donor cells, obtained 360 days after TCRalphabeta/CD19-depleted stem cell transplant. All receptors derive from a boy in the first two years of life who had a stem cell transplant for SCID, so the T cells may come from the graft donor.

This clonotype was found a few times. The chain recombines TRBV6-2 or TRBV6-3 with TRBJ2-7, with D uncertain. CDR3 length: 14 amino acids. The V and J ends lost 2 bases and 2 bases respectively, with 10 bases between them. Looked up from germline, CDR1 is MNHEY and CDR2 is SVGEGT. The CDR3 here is CASSYPGDPYEQYF. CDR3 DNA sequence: TGTGCCAGCAGTTACCCTGGGGATCCCTACGAGCAGTACTTC.

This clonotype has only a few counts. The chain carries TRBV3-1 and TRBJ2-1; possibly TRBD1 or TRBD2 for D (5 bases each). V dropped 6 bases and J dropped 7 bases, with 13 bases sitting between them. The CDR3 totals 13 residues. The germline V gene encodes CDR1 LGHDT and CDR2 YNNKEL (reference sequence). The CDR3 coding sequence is TGTGCCAGCAGTCTTGGGGGTTGGAATGAGCAGTTCTTC. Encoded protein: CASSLGGWNEQFF.

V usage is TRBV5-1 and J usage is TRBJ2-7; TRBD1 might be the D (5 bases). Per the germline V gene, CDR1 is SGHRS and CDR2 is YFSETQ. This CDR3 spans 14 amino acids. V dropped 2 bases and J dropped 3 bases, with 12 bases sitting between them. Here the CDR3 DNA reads TGCGCCAGCAGCTTTTATCAGGGCGGCTACGAGCAGTACTTC. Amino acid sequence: CASSFYQGGYEQYF.

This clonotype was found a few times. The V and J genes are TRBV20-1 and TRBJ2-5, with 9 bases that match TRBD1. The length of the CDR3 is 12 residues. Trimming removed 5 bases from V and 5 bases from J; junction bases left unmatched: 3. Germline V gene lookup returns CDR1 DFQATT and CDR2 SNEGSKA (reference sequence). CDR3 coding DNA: TGCAGTGCTGTCGGACAGGGGGAGACCCAGTACTTC. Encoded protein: CSAVGQGETQYF.

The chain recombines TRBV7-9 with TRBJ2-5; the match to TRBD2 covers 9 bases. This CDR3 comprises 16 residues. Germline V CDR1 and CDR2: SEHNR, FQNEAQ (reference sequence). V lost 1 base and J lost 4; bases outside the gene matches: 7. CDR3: CASSLGGGGAGETQYF. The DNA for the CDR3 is TGTGCCAGCAGCTTAGGAGGCGGGGGGGCCGGAGAGACCCAGTACTTC.